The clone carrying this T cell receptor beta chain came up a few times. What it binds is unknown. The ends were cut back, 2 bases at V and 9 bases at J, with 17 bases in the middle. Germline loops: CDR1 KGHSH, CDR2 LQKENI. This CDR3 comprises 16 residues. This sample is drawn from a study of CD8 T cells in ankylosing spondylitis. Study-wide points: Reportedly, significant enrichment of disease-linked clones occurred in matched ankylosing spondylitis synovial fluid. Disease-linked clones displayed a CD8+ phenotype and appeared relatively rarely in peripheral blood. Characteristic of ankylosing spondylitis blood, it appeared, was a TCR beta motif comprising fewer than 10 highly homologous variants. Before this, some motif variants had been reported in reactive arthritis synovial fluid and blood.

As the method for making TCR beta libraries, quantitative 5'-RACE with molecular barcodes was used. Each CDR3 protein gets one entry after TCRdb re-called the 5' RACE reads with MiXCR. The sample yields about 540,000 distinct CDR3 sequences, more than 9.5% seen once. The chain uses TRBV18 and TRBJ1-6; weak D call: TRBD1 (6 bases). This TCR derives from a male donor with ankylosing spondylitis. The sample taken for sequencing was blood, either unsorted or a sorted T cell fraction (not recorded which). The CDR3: CASSPTTDRRGSPLHF. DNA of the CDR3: TGTGCCAGCTCACCAACGACCGACAGGAGGGGTTCACCCCTCCACTTT.